Each of the 24 T cell receptor beta chains below was sequenced from the same sample in a study of vaccination and CD4 T cells after COVID-19. Their antigens are not known. The Oncomine TCR Beta short-read assay generated sequence data from the DNA of cultured CD4+ T cells. Via MiXCR, TCRdb re-called the PCR reads, giving one row per CDR3 protein. Here the sample spans under 15,000 distinct CDR3 sequences, about 60% being singletons. Treatment: roughly 10-day PBMC culture with coronavirus spike peptide pools or control peptides (ViraFEST assay). The sequencing input was CD4+ T cells from blood, cultured in vitro. The receptor set was obtained from a human donor who had recovered from COVID-19.

The chain uses TRBV11-2 and TRBJ2-3; D remains ambiguous. The CDR3 sequence is 13 residues long. With 6 bases removed from V and 0 bases from J, the gap between germline ends came to 7 bases. CDR1 and CDR2 from the germline V gene are SGHAT and FQNNGV. For the CDR3, the DNA is TGTGCCAGCAGTTCCTCTAGCACAGATACGCAGTATTTT. Amino acids: CASSSSSTDTQYF.

The chain has TRBV5-1 and TRBJ2-5; 10 bases agree with TRBD1. Losses at the gene ends were 4 bases for V and 2 bases for J; bases not matched to a gene: 8. Germline loops: CDR1 SGHRS, CDR2 YFSETQ. The CDR3 has 16 residues. In DNA form, the CDR3 reads TGCGCCAGCAGCCTGTCCCGGGACAGGGGACAAGAGACCCAGTACTTC. As protein: CASSLSRDRGQETQYF.

V and J are TRBV11-3 and TRBJ1-4; no definite D call. Trimming shortened V by 2 bases and J by 5 bases, and 15 bases separated the two germline ends. CDR3 length: 16 residues. Per the germline V gene, CDR1 is SGHNT and CDR2 is YENEEA. The CDR3 loop reads CASSLNRDVPNEKLFF. The CDR3 DNA reads as TGTGCCAGCAGCTTAAACCGGGATGTCCCCAATGAAAAACTGTTTTTT.

This clonotype has only one observation. CDR3: CASRFSYEQYF. In nucleotides, the CDR3 is TGTGCCAGCCGGTTCTCCTACGAGCAGTACTTC. The rearrangement uses TRBV6-1 and TRBJ2-7; no clear D gene. CDR1 MNHNS and CDR2 SASEGT come from the germline V gene. V was cut by 8 bases and J by 0 bases, with 5 bases left in between. The CDR3 sequence is 11 residues long.

The chain uses TRBV15 and TRBJ1-1; D may be TRBD1 (5 bases). Germline V gene lookup returns CDR1 LNHNV and CDR2 YYDKDF (reference sequence). The V and J ends lost 1 base and 1 base respectively, with 13 bases between them. The CDR3 is 16 amino acids. DNA of the CDR3: TGTGCCACCAGCAGAGGTCGCGGGGGGGAGAACACTGAAGCTTTCTTT. The encoded protein is CATSRGRGGENTEAFF.

This chain links TRBV25-1 with TRBJ2-1; 7 bases agree with TRBD1. The ends lost 4 bases at V and 4 bases at J; junction bases unmatched: 10. The CDR3 runs to 16 residues. CDR1 and CDR2 from the germline V gene are MGHDK and SYGVNS. CDR3 protein: CASSASHRGPYNEQFF. The DNA for the CDR3 is TGTGCCAGCAGTGCGTCCCACAGGGGCCCGTACAATGAGCAGTTCTTC.

The chain employs TRBV6-1 and TRBJ2-2; D is unresolved. The CDR3 spans 15 residues. Deletions cut 6 bases from V and 6 bases from J, with 17 bases between. Germline loops: CDR1 MNHNS, CDR2 SASEGT. CDR3 loop: CASSARATVPGELFF. CDR3 DNA sequence: TGTGCCAGCAGCGCTCGGGCTACGGTACCCGGGGAGCTGTTTTTT.

This rearrangement joins TRBV7-9 to TRBJ2-2, with D hard to call. Trimming removed 5 bases from V and 6 bases from J, with 7 bases in between. Germline V gene sequence: CDR1 SEHNR, CDR2 FQNEAQ (reference sequence). The CDR3 runs 12 residues. CDR3 coding DNA: TGTGCCAGCAGCCTAGTACCCGGGGAGCTGTTTTTT. Translating it yields CASSLVPGELFF.

The chain uses TRBV11-3 and TRBJ2-3; TRBD2 aligns across 9 bases. The J segment lost 4 bases and the V segment lost 5 bases, leaving 13 bases of the junction unmatched. The CDR3 sequence is 17 residues long. Looked up from germline, CDR1 is SGHNT and CDR2 is YENEEA. CDR3 sequence (DNA): TGTGCCAGCAGCCGAACAACCCTTAGCGGGAGCGCAGATACGCAGTATTTT. Translated: CASSRTTLSGSADTQYF.

The chain is built from TRBV29-1 and TRBJ1-5; 9 nucleotides match TRBD1. V lost 8 bases to trimming and J lost 3 bases; unmatched junction nucleotides: 5. Germline V gene sequence: CDR1 SQVTM, CDR2 ANQGSEA. There are 13 residues in the CDR3. The CDR3 DNA follows: TGCAGCTACGGACAGGGGATCAATCAGCCCCAGCATTTT. This codes for CSYGQGINQPQHF.

The chain links TRBV2 to TRBJ1-2; D possibly corresponds to TRBD1 (5 bases). The V end lost 4 bases, the J end lost 6 bases, and 15 bases lay between the germline ends. The CDR3 totals 14 residues. The germline gives CDR1 SNHLY, CDR2 FYNNEI. CDR3 bases: TGTGCCAGCAGTGTTGGGAGGGGTTCGGATGGCTACACCTTC. It translates to CASSVGRGSDGYTF.

The V and J genes are TRBV6-1 and TRBJ1-2; 9 positions match TRBD1. Germline V gene lookup returns CDR1 MNHNS and CDR2 SASEGT. The CDR3 runs to 16 residues. After removal of 4 bases from V and 3 bases from J, the junction contained 9 bases not matched to a gene. CDR3 DNA sequence: TGTGCCAGCAGTGCCGGACAGGGGACGATGTACTATGGCTACACCTTC. Its protein is CASSAGQGTMYYGYTF.

The sample holds one count of this clonotype. The chain recombines TRBV6-5 with TRBJ2-3; no reliable D call. CDR3 length equals 16 residues. Germline V CDR1 and CDR2: MNHEY, SVGAGI. With 2 bases removed from V and 3 bases from J, the gap between germline ends came to 15 bases. CDR3: CASSYTTQRTTDTQYF. As DNA, the CDR3 is TGTGCCAGCAGTTACACCACTCAGCGTACGACAGATACGCAGTATTTT.

The V call is TRBV6-4, the J call TRBJ2-1; possible D gene TRBD2, 6 bases. The length of the CDR3 is 13 residues. In germline, CDR1 is MRHNA, CDR2 SNTAGT. V was cut by 5 bases and J by 5 bases, with 10 bases left in between. The CDR3 sequence is CASSPRENNEQFF. DNA for the CDR3: TGTGCCAGCAGTCCCCGGGAGAACAATGAGCAGTTCTTC.

The V call is TRBV7-2, the J call TRBJ1-2; TRBD1 agrees at 7 bases. V trimming: 7 bases; J trimming: 2 bases; junction bases outside the gene matches: 10. Germline values: CDR1 SGHTA, CDR2 FQGNSA. The length of the CDR3 is 15 residues. The CDR3 protein is CASITRAGGNYGYTF. The CDR3 region has the DNA TGTGCCAGCATCACTAGGGCAGGGGGGAACTATGGCTACACCTTC.

This clonotype was observed a few times. V usage is TRBV28 and J usage is TRBJ2-7, with 7 bases matching TRBD2. The CDR3 spans 12 residues. J gave up 4 bases and V 8 bases, and 5 bases lay outside the gene matches. Germline CDR1 and CDR2: MDHEN and SYDVKM. This CDR3 reads CASCGSRYEQYF. The CDR3 nucleotides read TGTGCCAGCTGCGGGAGTAGATACGAGCAGTACTTC.

The chain carries TRBV5-8 and TRBJ1-4, with TRBD1 as a possible D gene (5 bases). The CDR3 is made up of 11 amino acids. The V end was cut by 0 bases, the J end by 14 bases, with 8 bases between. Germline V CDR1 and CDR2: SGHTS, YDEGEE. CDR3 in amino acids: CASSLDRTLFF. The CDR3 DNA reads as TGTGCCAGCAGCTTGGACAGGACCCTGTTTTTT.

Only a few counts were recorded for this clonotype. The chain joins TRBV2 to TRBJ1-5; D uncertain. V was pared by 4 bases and J by 5 bases, with 12 bases between. CDR1 is SNHLY and CDR2 is FYNNEI in the germline V gene. The CDR3 extends over 14 amino acids. The CDR3 bases are TGTGCCAGCAGTGTAGGGCTCGGTGATCAGCCCCAGCATTTT. Protein: CASSVGLGDQPQHF.

This clonotype occurred a few times. The gene calls are TRBV20-1 and TRBJ2-1; 11 positions match TRBD2. V trimming: 3 bases; J trimming: 5 bases; junction bases outside the gene matches: 6. Germline V CDR1 and CDR2: DFQATT, SNEGSKA (reference sequence). The CDR3 loop spans 15 amino acids. CDR3 loop: CSASPPSGGNNEQFF. CDR3 in DNA: TGCAGTGCTAGCCCCCCTAGCGGGGGGAACAATGAGCAGTTCTTC.

This clonotype was detected once. The rearrangement joins TRBV5-1 to TRBJ2-3; 10 nucleotides align to TRBD2. The CDR3 covers 17 residues. J lost 5 bases, V lost 2 bases, and 11 bases had no gene match. Germline loops: CDR1 SGHRS, CDR2 YFSETQ. For the CDR3, the DNA is TGCGCCAGCAGCTTAGCGGGAGGGCCTTCCGCGGAAGATACGCAGTATTTT. This codes for CASSLAGGPSAEDTQYF.

The V call is TRBV28, the J call TRBJ1-5; the match to TRBD1 covers 7 bases. Germline lookup yields CDR1 MDHEN and CDR2 SYDVKM. The length of the CDR3 is 16 residues. J lost 2 bases, V lost 4 bases, and 8 bases had no gene match. The chain's CDR3 is CASSSVYQGGNQPQHF. The DNA for the CDR3 is TGTGCCAGCAGTTCAGTATACCAGGGGGGCAATCAGCCCCAGCATTTT.

The chain employs TRBV11-2 and TRBJ1-5, with 7 bases aligning to TRBD1. J was trimmed by 10 bases and V by 3 bases; bases with no gene match: 9. The CDR3 covers 14 residues. Germline loops: CDR1 SGHAT, CDR2 FQNNGV. The CDR3 DNA sequence: TGTGCCAGCAGCTTTTCTGGACAGGAGACCCCCCAGCATTTT. Residues: CASSFSGQETPQHF.

The V call is TRBV7-2, the J call TRBJ2-2; 7 positions agree with TRBD1. The CDR3 extends over 14 amino acids. Germline V gives CDR1 SGHTA, CDR2 FQGNSA. The J segment lost 6 bases and the V segment lost 5 bases, leaving 6 bases of the junction unmatched. In DNA, the CDR3 is TGTGCCAGCAGCCGCCAACAGGGGCCCGGGGAGCTGTTTTTT. It yields the protein CASSRQQGPGELFF.

This clonotype was seen only a few times. The genes are TRBV9 and TRBJ1-5; D remains ambiguous. CDR1 is SGDLS, CDR2 YYNGEE, per germline. Deletions cut 0 bases from V and 4 bases from J, with 5 bases between. This CDR3 is 13 amino acids long. DNA for the CDR3: TGTGCCAGCAGCGTAGACGCTAATCAGCCCCAGCATTTT. Amino acid sequence: CASSVDANQPQHF. Combining the CDR3 with reference TRBV9 and TRBJ1-5 gives the whole variable domain DSGVTQTPKHLITATGQRVTLRCSPRSGDLSVYWYQQSLDQGLQFLIQYYNGEERAKGNILERFSAQQFPDLHSELNLSSLELGDSALYFCASSVDANQPQHFGDGTRLSIL.